The 20 T cell receptor beta chains presented below share a single source sample, sequenced in a study of OX40 agonist ivuxolimab in advanced cancers. The assay was immunoSEQ multiplex PCR, and TCRdb's table has in-frame clones only and misses some. Found here are around 70,000 clones, around 85% of them singletons; the top ten hold 5.5% to 7%. Sample: CD4+ or CD8+ T cells sorted from blood, taken in a trial of the OX40 agonist ivuxolimab. The receptors originated from an adult with an advanced solid tumor such as melanoma, head and neck, liver or kidney cancer.

The chain uses TRBV14 and TRBJ2-4, with 10 nucleotides matching TRBD2. Germline V lookup: CDR1 SGHDN, CDR2 FVKESK. The CDR3 loop spans 17 amino acids. V shed 3 bases, J shed 0 bases, and the junction held 5 bases outside the gene matches. CDR3 DNA: TGTGCCAGCAGCCATGGTAGCGGGGGGATAGCCAAAAACATTCAGTACTTC. Translating gives CASSHGSGGIAKNIQYF.

The chain joins TRBV7-9 to TRBJ2-2; TRBD1 aligns across 7 bases. CDR3 size: 15 residues. V shed 6 bases, J shed 0 bases, and the junction held 4 bases outside the gene matches. The germline gives CDR1 SEHNR, CDR2 FQNEAQ (reference sequence). CDR3 amino acids: CASRRDRANTGELFF. CDR3 sequence (DNA): TGTGCCAGCAGGAGGGACAGAGCGAACACCGGGGAGCTGTTTTTT.

The chain combines TRBV11-3 with TRBJ2-5, with TRBD2 matching over 7 bases. The CDR3 covers 14 residues. Germline assignment: CDR1 SGHNT and CDR2 YENEEA. Germline trimming cut 5 bases from V and 1 base from J; bases unmatched to any gene: 4. CDR3 nucleotides: TGTGCCAGCAGCCTCGGGGGGACCCAAGAGACCCAGTACTTC. It specifies CASSLGGTQETQYF.

The chain is built from TRBV2 and TRBJ2-3, with 12 bases fitting TRBD1. CDR3 length equals 15 residues. CDR1 is SNHLY and CDR2 is FYNNEI in the germline V gene. The V gene end was trimmed by 8 bases and the J gene end by 4 bases; junction bases not matched to a gene: 7. CDR3 nucleotide sequence: TGTGCCAGCCACCGGGACAGGGGGCTGGCAGATACGCAGTATTTT. It translates to CASHRDRGLADTQYF.

The J gene is TRBJ1-2, the V gene TRBV7-6, with D perhaps matching TRBD1 (5 bases). Germline CDR1 and CDR2: SGHVS and FNYEAQ. This CDR3 is 13 amino acids long. Trimming pared 3 bases from V and 8 bases from J, leaving 13 bases between. Written as DNA, the CDR3 is TGTGCCAGCAGCTTGCAGGGATTTTACGGCTACACCTTC. This codes for CASSLQGFYGYTF.

This sequence joins TRBV4-1 and TRBJ2-3, with 9 positions matching TRBD2. The CDR3 runs 18 residues. V lost 4 bases to trimming and J lost 1 base; unmatched junction nucleotides: 12. CDR1 MGHRA and CDR2 YSYEKL come from the germline V gene. CDR3 sequence (DNA): TGCGCCAGCAGCCCTGCCCCCTCGTTAGCGGGGGGCACAGATACGCAGTATTTT. It specifies CASSPAPSLAGGTDTQYF.

The CDR3 coding sequence is TGTGCCAGCAGGTCCCGGGACAGGTACGGTGGCTACACCTTC. The encoded protein is CASRSRDRYGGYTF. V usage is TRBV28 and J usage is TRBJ1-2; the match to TRBD1 covers 8 bases. In germline, CDR1 is MDHEN, CDR2 SYDVKM. The CDR3 has 14 residues. V dropped 6 bases and J dropped 7; count of bases not matched to a gene: 10.

The rearrangement links TRBV6-5 to TRBJ2-1; tentative D call: TRBD2 (7 bases). Per germline, CDR1 MNHEY and CDR2 SVGAGI. There are 14 residues in the CDR3. V gave up 8 bases and J gave up 5 bases, with 16 bases separating them. CDR3 coding DNA: TGTGCCAGCTGGGGGCTAGCGGTAAACAATGAGCAGTTCTTC. Protein: CASWGLAVNNEQFF.

The chain has TRBV4-2 and TRBJ2-2; D gene uncertain. Germline V lookup: CDR1 LGHNA, CDR2 YNFKEQ. CDR3 length: 15 residues. Deletions cut 3 bases from V and 6 bases from J, with 14 bases between. CDR3 in amino acids: CASSHPEQAPGELFF. The CDR3 DNA is TGTGCCAGCAGCCATCCGGAACAAGCCCCCGGGGAGCTGTTTTTT.

J is TRBJ2-1 and V is TRBV11-2; 11 bases are a match to TRBD1. The V and J ends lost 1 base and 8 bases, in that order; junction bases with no gene match: 1. This CDR3 is 14 amino acids long. CDR1 and CDR2 (germline): SGHAT, FQNNGV. The CDR3 DNA reads as TGTGCCAGCAGCTTAGGGACAGGGGGCGATGAGCAGTTCTTC. Encoded protein: CASSLGTGGDEQFF.

The rearrangement links TRBV7-9 to TRBJ2-3, with 7 bases identical to TRBD2. The J segment lost 6 bases and the V segment lost 6 bases, leaving 6 bases of the junction unmatched. Germline CDR1 SEHNR, CDR2 FQNEAQ (reference sequence). The CDR3 consists of 13 residues. The CDR3 region has the DNA TGTGCCAGCAGTCGGGCGGGAGTGGATACGCAGTATTTT. Its protein is CASSRAGVDTQYF. The full variable domain, its missing parts supplied by reference TRBV7-9 and TRBJ2-3, is DTGVSQNPRHKITKRGQNVTFRCDPISEHNRLYWYRQTLGQGPEFLTYFQNEAQLEKSRLLSDRFSAERPKGSFSTLEIQRTEQGDSAMYLCASSRAGVDTQYFGPGTRLTVL.

In DNA form, the CDR3 reads TGCGCCAGCAGACCTCTTAACAGGACCTACGAGCAGTACGTC. This gives the protein CASRPLNRTYEQYV. The gene calls are TRBV4-1 and TRBJ2-7, with D perhaps TRBD1 (5 bases). The CDR3 has 14 amino acids. The V gene lost 6 bases and the J gene lost 2 bases, with 14 bases spanning the gap. Germline assignment: CDR1 MGHRA and CDR2 YSYEKL.

The genes are TRBV7-9 and TRBJ1-5; TRBD1 matches at 10 bases. This CDR3 is built from 15 residues. The germline gives CDR1 SEHNR, CDR2 FQNEAQ (reference sequence). V trimming: 4 bases; J trimming: 6 bases; junction bases outside the gene matches: 6. CDR3 protein: CASSSGTGVGQPQHF. CDR3 nucleotides: TGTGCCAGCAGCTCCGGGACAGGGGTTGGTCAGCCCCAGCATTTT.

This clone was counted a few times. Here the CDR3 reads CASADSGGALQETQYF. CDR3 sequence (DNA): TGTGCCAGCGCGGACAGCGGGGGGGCCCTTCAAGAGACCCAGTACTTC. This chain connects TRBV6-6 to TRBJ2-5; 10 nucleotides match TRBD2. V shed 8 bases and J 2 bases; nucleotides not matched to a gene: 11. Germline assignment: CDR1 MNHNY and CDR2 SVGAGI (reference sequence). This CDR3 is built from 16 residues.

DNA for the CDR3: TGTGCCAGCTCAACTCGACTAGCGGGAGGTATCTGGAACCACAATGAGCAGTTCTTC. It specifies CASSTRLAGGIWNHNEQFF. J is TRBJ2-1 and V is TRBV18, with 13 positions matching TRBD2. This CDR3 contains 19 residues. Germline lookup yields CDR1 KGHSH and CDR2 LQKENI. V lost 5 bases, J lost 5 bases, and 15 bases stayed unmatched.

The chain is built from TRBV5-1 and TRBJ2-2; either TRBD1 or TRBD2 may supply D (7 bases each). CDR1 is SGHRS and CDR2 is YFSETQ in the germline V gene. Trimming took off 3 bases at V and 2 bases at J, with 14 bases between the two ends. This CDR3 is 16 amino acids long. Here the CDR3 reads CASSWGGQTNTGELFF. The CDR3 region has the DNA TGCGCCAGCAGCTGGGGGGGACAGACCAACACCGGGGAGCTGTTTTTT.

The chain combines TRBV5-6 with TRBJ2-1; D is unclear. V shed 0 bases and J shed 0 bases, with 7 bases lying between them. The CDR3 loop spans 15 amino acids. CDR1 is SGHDT, CDR2 YYEEEE, per germline. The CDR3 DNA reads TGTGCCAGCAGCTTGGGGCCGAGCTCCTACAATGAGCAGTTCTTC. Its protein is CASSLGPSSYNEQFF.

Only a few counts were recorded for this clone. The J gene is TRBJ1-1, the V gene TRBV28; tentatively, D is TRBD1 (5 bases). V was shortened by 5 bases and J by 1 base, with 8 bases between the two germline ends. Germline CDR1 is MDHEN and CDR2 is SYDVKM. The CDR3 totals 13 residues. CDR3: CASSGTENTEAFF. The CDR3 DNA reads TGTGCCAGCAGTGGGACGGAGAACACTGAAGCTTTCTTT.

The gene calls are TRBV11-2 and TRBJ2-1; 9 bases fit TRBD1. Germline loops: CDR1 SGHAT, CDR2 FQNNGV. The V gene end was trimmed by 5 bases and the J gene end by 6 bases; junction bases not matched to a gene: 8. The CDR3 contains 15 residues. Here the CDR3 reads CASSQQGAKGNEQFF. In nucleotides, the CDR3 is TGTGCCAGCAGCCAACAGGGGGCGAAAGGCAATGAGCAGTTCTTC.

As for this clone: The junction and the germline gene differ at one end; a read error may be behind it. The chain carries TRBV9 and TRBJ2-7, with D tentatively TRBD1 (5 bases). The CDR3 has 16 residues. CDR1 SGDLS and CDR2 YYNGEE come from the germline V gene. CDR3 nucleotides: TGTGCCAGCAGCGGCTCGCCGCAGGGTTTCTCCCACGAGCAGTACTTC. This encodes CASSGSPQGFSHEQYF. The variable domain in full, with the rest retrieved from reference TRBV9 and TRBJ2-7, is DSGVTQTPKHLITATGQRVTLRCSPRSGDLSVYWYQQSLDQGLQFLIQYYNGEERAKGNILERFSAQQFPDLHSELNLSSLELGDSALYFCASSGSPQGFSHEQYFGPGTRLTVT.